A single sample is the source of the 27 T cell receptor beta chains below, sequenced in a study of identical twins (dated by TCRdb to 2016 to 2017). Library preparation used 5' RACE. The data were produced on an Illumina HiSeq 2000. The public reads were reprocessed in TCRdb via fastp at Q25 and MiXCR, keeping in-frame beta chains. Rows with one shared CDR3 protein collapse into an entry with the most common genes and DNA. The sample yields about 330,000 distinct CDR3 sequences; 9% to 15% were counted once. Clones ranked in the top ten supply 7.2% of the sample. These data also formed part of another study, on yellow fever vaccine responses in identical twins.

The source material was CD8+ T cells sorted from blood. The receptors here all came from a woman aged 18-35 years in good health.

V usage is TRBV28 and J usage is TRBJ2-7; 7 bases agree with TRBD1. CDR1 is MDHEN, CDR2 SYDVKM, per germline. V lost 7 bases, J lost 2 bases, and 5 bases stayed unmatched. The length of the CDR3 is 13 residues. CDR3 nucleotides: TGTGCCAGCAAACAGGGGTTCCCCTACGAGCAGTACGTC. Its protein is CASKQGFPYEQYV.

This clonotype was detected only a few times. The chain combines TRBV15 with TRBJ2-5, with 9 bases fitting TRBD1. In germline, CDR1 is LNHNV, CDR2 YYDKDF (reference sequence). J lost 4 bases, V lost 5 bases, and 8 bases had no gene match. The CDR3 covers 15 residues. Here the CDR3 DNA reads TGTGCCACCAGCCCTTACAGGGGGCAGGGAGAGACCCAGTACTTC. Translating gives CATSPYRGQGETQYF. The complete variable domain, with remaining parts taken from reference TRBV15 and TRBJ2-5, reads DAMVIQNPRYQVTQFGKPVTLSCSQTLNHNVMYWYQQKSSQAPKLLFHYYDKDFNNEADTPDNFQSRRPNTSFCFLDIRSPGLGDTAMYLCATSPYRGQGETQYFGPGTRLLVL.

Comments on this clonotype: A much larger clone lies a single base off, so this may be a read error. This is likely a read error, given that the CDR3 carries no conserved phenylalanine or tryptophan at its end. The chain uses TRBV27 and TRBJ1-1; possibly TRBD1 for D (6 bases). CDR1 MNHEY and CDR2 SMNVEV come from the germline V gene (reference sequence). V dropped 1 base and J dropped 3 bases, with 18 bases sitting between them. The CDR3 totals 17 residues. Here the CDR3 DNA reads TGTGCCAGCAGTTTATACCCCCCGCTCGAGGGGGACACTGAAGCTTTCTGT. Protein product: CASSLYPPLEGDTEAFC.

This clonotype was observed a single time. The chain recombines TRBV7-9 with TRBJ2-3; D may match TRBD1 or TRBD2 (5 bases each). Germline CDR1 and CDR2: SEHNR and FQNEAQ (reference sequence). The CDR3 spans 14 residues. Deletions cut 5 bases from V and 4 bases from J, with 13 bases between. CDR3 nucleotides: TGTGCCAGCAGCCGCAACGGGGACCCAGATACGCAGTATTTT. Its protein product is CASSRNGDPDTQYF.

This clonotype appeared many times. CDR3 sequence: CASSFVAGVGDEQFF. CDR3 sequence (DNA): TGTGCCAGCAGTTTTGTAGCGGGAGTGGGAGATGAGCAGTTCTTC. This chain connects TRBV12-3 or TRBV12-4 to TRBJ2-1, with TRBD2 matching over 9 bases. V lost 3 bases, J lost 8 bases, and 8 bases stayed unmatched. This CDR3 has 15 amino acids.

The chain couples TRBV10-3 to TRBJ2-7; no clear D gene. V dropped 2 bases and J dropped 7 bases, with 12 bases sitting between them. This CDR3 comprises 13 residues. Germline lookup yields CDR1 ENHRY and CDR2 SYGVKD. The CDR3 nucleotides are TGTGCCATCAGTGAGCCTCCGTTGGAGGAGCAGTACTTC. It yields the protein CAISEPPLEEQYF.

The chain carries TRBV28 and TRBJ2-5; D possibly uses TRBD1 or TRBD2 (5 bases each). The germline V gene has CDR1 MDHEN and CDR2 SYDVKM. The V end was cut by 9 bases, the J end by 4 bases, with 24 bases between. There are 16 residues in the CDR3. The CDR3 region is CASALGDLKEPETQYF. The CDR3 coding sequence is TGTGCCAGTGCGTTGGGGGACCTCAAAGAGCCAGAGACCCAGTACTTC.

This clonotype appeared many times. The V call is TRBV7-9, the J call TRBJ2-2, with D uncertain. Between the trimmed V and J ends, which lost 1 base and 4 bases, there was a span of 7 bases. Germline CDR1 is SEHNR and CDR2 is FQNEAQ (reference sequence). The CDR3 sequence is 14 residues long. CDR3 in amino acids: CASSLGFGTGELFF. CDR3 coding DNA: TGTGCCAGCAGCTTAGGGTTTGGCACCGGGGAGCTGTTTTTT.

The sample holds many counts of this clonotype. This chain joins TRBV4-1 and TRBJ1-1; tentative D call: TRBD1 (6 bases). Trimming shortened V by 0 bases and J by 0 bases, and 17 bases separated the two germline ends. The length of the CDR3 is 18 residues. Germline V gene sequence: CDR1 MGHRA, CDR2 YSYEKL. The CDR3 here is CASSQDPPLTGLNTEAFF. In DNA form, the CDR3 reads TGCGCCAGCAGCCAAGATCCCCCCCTCACAGGGTTGAACACTGAAGCTTTCTTT.

This clonotype has a handful of counts. V gene TRBV6-5 combines with J gene TRBJ2-2; D possibly corresponds to TRBD1 (6 bases). V lost 2 bases and J 0 bases, leaving 7 bases between the germline ends. Per the germline V gene, CDR1 is MNHEY and CDR2 is SVGAGI. This CDR3 has 15 residues. The CDR3 here is CASSYNRANTGELFF. The CDR3 DNA reads as TGTGCCAGCAGTTACAACAGGGCGAACACCGGGGAGCTGTTTTTT.

This rearrangement joins TRBV14 to TRBJ2-1; D gene unclear. CDR1 and CDR2 (germline): SGHDN, FVKESK. The CDR3 spans 18 residues. The ends were cut back, 0 bases at V and 0 bases at J, with 15 bases in the middle. The CDR3 here is CASSQEAPAPSSYNEQFF. In DNA, the CDR3 is TGTGCCAGCAGCCAAGAAGCCCCTGCGCCTAGCTCCTACAATGAGCAGTTCTTC.

This clonotype came up a few times. The chain combines TRBV7-9 with TRBJ2-5, with no clear D. CDR3 length equals 12 residues. V was shortened by 4 bases and J by 5 bases, with 8 bases between the two germline ends. From germline, CDR1 is SEHNR and CDR2 FQNEAQ (reference sequence). The CDR3 sequence: CASSSYWETQYF. As DNA, the CDR3 is TGTGCCAGCAGCTCCTATTGGGAGACCCAGTACTTC.

At least ten counts were recorded for this clonotype. The rearrangement joins TRBV12-3 or TRBV12-4 to TRBJ1-3; a possible D gene is TRBD1 (5 bases). CDR3 length: 14 amino acids. V was shortened by 6 bases and J by 7 bases, with 16 bases between the two germline ends. The CDR3, as DNA: TGTGCCAGCAGCCATCAGGGTGATGGGAACACCATATATTTT. Translated, it gives CASSHQGDGNTIYF.

The table lists this clonotype with a few counts. The chain uses TRBV11-2 and TRBJ1-4; a possible D gene is TRBD1 (5 bases). Trimming removed 8 bases at V and 4 bases at J, with 11 bases between. CDR1 and CDR2 (germline): SGHAT, FQNNGV. This CDR3 is built from 13 residues. As DNA, the CDR3 is TGTGCCAGCTCCGGGACCCTTAATGAAAAACTGTTTTTT. Amino acid sequence: CASSGTLNEKLFF.

This clonotype showed up many times. The chain is built from TRBV2 and TRBJ1-1; TRBD1 matches at 10 bases. CDR3 size: 14 residues. Germline CDR1 reads SNHLY; CDR2 reads FYNNEI. J was trimmed by 3 bases and V by 9 bases; bases with no gene match: 7. The CDR3 protein is CASTSGQGDTEAFF. The CDR3 DNA reads TGTGCCAGTACATCCGGACAGGGGGACACTGAAGCTTTCTTT. The full variable domain, rest sourced from reference TRBV2 and TRBJ1-1, is EPEVTQTPSHQVTQMGQEVILRCVPISNHLYFYWYRQILGQKVEFLVSFYNNEISEKSEIFDDQFSVERPDGSNFTLKIRSTKLEDSAMYFCASTSGQGDTEAFFGQGTRLTVV.

J is TRBJ2-4 and V is TRBV12-3 or TRBV12-4; D ambiguous. Deletions cut 2 bases from V and 3 bases from J, with 8 bases between. The length of the CDR3 is 14 residues. The CDR3 region is CASSLKAGKNIQYF. The DNA of the CDR3 is TGTGCCAGCAGTTTAAAGGCAGGCAAAAACATTCAGTACTTC.

The V gene is TRBV9, the J gene TRBJ2-4, with D perhaps given as TRBD1 or TRBD2 (5 bases each). Between the trimmed V and J ends, which lost 4 bases and 0 bases, there was a span of 11 bases. The CDR3 totals 15 residues. Germline V CDR1 and CDR2: SGDLS, YYNGEE. In nucleotides, the CDR3 is TGTGCCAGCAGCTATGAGGGGCTAGCCAAAAACATTCAGTACTTC. Protein: CASSYEGLAKNIQYF.

J is TRBJ2-2 and V is TRBV6-5, with D perhaps matching TRBD2 (5 bases). The CDR3 has 15 amino acids. Germline V lookup: CDR1 MNHEY, CDR2 SVGAGI. With 0 bases removed from V and 5 bases from J, the gap between germline ends came to 10 bases. This CDR3 reads CASSYSLSGTGELFF. The CDR3 DNA is TGTGCCAGCAGTTACTCTTTATCGGGGACCGGGGAGCTGTTTTTT.

J is TRBJ2-1 and V is TRBV7-9, with 14 bases matching TRBD2. CDR3 length equals 17 residues. CDR1 is SEHNR, CDR2 FQNEAQ, per germline (reference sequence). Unmatched junction bases numbered 5, after V lost 5 bases and J lost 2 bases. In nucleotides, the CDR3 is TGTGCCAGCAGCCCGGGACTAGCGGGAGTGGCCTACAATGAGCAGTTCTTC. Translated, it gives CASSPGLAGVAYNEQFF.

This clonotype was counted many times. The chain is built from TRBV28 and TRBJ2-2; D is perhaps TRBD1 or TRBD2 (5 bases each). There are 14 residues in the CDR3. V gave up 2 bases and J gave up 7 bases, with 11 bases separating them. CDR1 is MDHEN and CDR2 is SYDVKM in the germline V gene. The CDR3 loop is CASSLVGDGGELFF. Written as DNA, the CDR3 is TGTGCCAGCAGTTTAGTCGGGGACGGCGGGGAGCTGTTTTTT.

This clonotype was counted only a few times. This sequence joins TRBV6-5 and TRBJ2-7; 7 bases are shared with TRBD1. Unmatched junction bases numbered 2, after V lost 5 bases and J lost 7 bases. This CDR3 spans 11 amino acids. The V gene's germline CDR1 is MNHEY and CDR2 SVGAGI. The CDR3 nucleotides read TGTGCCAGCAGTCACAGGGGTGAGCAGTACTTC. This encodes CASSHRGEQYF.

There are a few counts of this clonotype. This chain uses TRBV6-1 with TRBJ2-2; TRBD2 matches at 11 bases. J was trimmed by 5 bases and V by 3 bases; bases with no gene match: 5. The CDR3 spans 16 residues. Germline CDR1 is MNHNS and CDR2 is SASEGT. CDR3 bases: TGTGCCAGCAGTGAGCTAGCGGGGGGCCCTACCGGGGAGCTGTTTTTT. Encoded protein: CASSELAGGPTGELFF.

The chain couples TRBV12-3 or TRBV12-4 to TRBJ2-3, with TRBD1 matching over 10 bases. This CDR3 comprises 16 residues. The J segment lost 0 bases and the V segment lost 8 bases, leaving 8 bases of the junction unmatched. CDR3 amino acids: CASDGGQGTSTDTQYF. The DNA of the CDR3 is TGTGCCAGCGACGGGGGACAGGGGACAAGCACAGATACGCAGTATTTT.

The rearrangement links TRBV9 to TRBJ2-3; D gene unclear. Germline assignment: CDR1 SGDLS and CDR2 YYNGEE. CDR3 length: 14 residues. V was pared by 4 bases and J by 2 bases, with 11 bases between. The chain's CDR3 is CASSSVRATDTQYF. The CDR3 bases are TGTGCCAGCAGCTCGGTTAGGGCCACAGATACGCAGTATTTT.

The chain employs TRBV24-1 and TRBJ2-1, with D perhaps matching TRBD1 or TRBD2 (5 bases each). V lost 2 bases and J 9 bases, leaving 10 bases between the germline ends. Per the germline V gene, CDR1 is KGHDR and CDR2 is SFDVKD. The CDR3 spans 13 residues. The CDR3 nucleotides read TGTGCCACCAGTGATTCTGGGGGAAGTGAGCAGTTCTTC. Translated, it gives CATSDSGGSEQFF.

This clonotype was recorded at least ten times. The rearrangement joins TRBV7-9 to TRBJ1-1; possibly TRBD1 for D (6 bases). Germline CDR1 and CDR2: SEHNR and FQNEAQ (reference sequence). There are 15 residues in the CDR3. V gave up 6 bases and J gave up 2 bases, with 16 bases separating them. The CDR3 region is CASRSTGNRNTEAFF. Written as DNA, the CDR3 is TGTGCCAGCAGATCCACAGGGAATCGTAACACTGAAGCTTTCTTT. The whole variable domain, filled in from reference TRBV7-9 and TRBJ1-1, reads DTGVSQNPRHKITKRGQNVTFRCDPISEHNRLYWYRQTLGQGPEFLTYFQNEAQLEKSRLLSDRFSAERPKGSFSTLEIQRTEQGDSAMYLCASRSTGNRNTEAFFGQGTRLTVV.

There are a few counts of this clonotype. This chain joins TRBV5-1 and TRBJ2-3, with 13 bases that match TRBD2. CDR1 is SGHRS and CDR2 is YFSETQ in the germline V gene. The trim removed 3 bases at V and 1 base at J, leaving 2 bases unmatched. This CDR3 comprises 16 residues. The CDR3 DNA follows: TGCGCCAGCAGCTCAACTAGCGGGAGGGGCACAGATACGCAGTATTTT. It is translated as CASSSTSGRGTDTQYF.